This record covers a single T cell receptor (beta chain). PCR primers comprised 60 Vbeta and 13 Jbeta primers. Assay used: immunoSEQ multiplex PCR; TCRdb lists only in-frame clones, some missing. The sample holds approximately 140,000 clones, roughly 84% seen once. This entry is derived from a study of cytomegalovirus exposure and HLA in healthy donors. Germline values: CDR1 SQVTM, CDR2 ANQGSEA. V gave up 6 bases and J gave up 2 bases, with 20 bases separating them. The CDR3 runs 15 residues. The sample consisted of PBMCs. The rearrangement links TRBV29-1 to TRBJ2-7; D is perhaps TRBD1 (8 bases). This receptor was identified in a man aged 50-60 years in good health and CMV-seronegative. CDR3 sequence reads: CSVGGEDRAPYEQYF. The CDR3 region has the DNA TGCAGCGTGGGGGGGGAGGACAGGGCTCCCTACGAGCAGTACTTC.